These 30 T cell receptor beta chains share one sample of origin, sequenced in a study of shared clonotypes between healthy human individuals. Using immunoSEQ multiplex PCR, the repertoire was profiled, and TCRdb retains in-frame clones only, with some absent. This sample has hundreds of thousands of clones; under 95% occur once, and the top ten carry 20% to 25%. Naivety among CD8 cells was defined by CD45RO negativity and positive CCR7 selection, thereby excluding terminally differentiated effector memory CD45RA+ cells. Sequencing was done on a sample of naive CD8+ T cells sorted from blood. The receptor source for this set is a man in his thirties or forties in good health.

This clone was counted a single time. This chain uses TRBV9 with TRBJ2-1; D is uncertain. V lost 3 bases and J lost 6, with 13 bases in between. This CDR3 is 14 amino acids long. Germline V CDR1 and CDR2: SGDLS, YYNGEE. The CDR3 DNA sequence: TGTGCCAGCAGCGCGCCTAATAAGGCCAATGAGCAGTTCTTC. Translation: CASSAPNKANEQFF. Full variable domain (remainder filled in from reference TRBV9 and TRBJ2-1): DSGVTQTPKHLITATGQRVTLRCSPRSGDLSVYWYQQSLDQGLQFLIQYYNGEERAKGNILERFSAQQFPDLHSELNLSSLELGDSALYFCASSAPNKANEQFFGPGTRLTVL.

This chain's CDR3 is CASSLGQGQYEQYF. CDR3 in DNA: TGCGCCAGCAGCCTGGGGCAAGGACAGTACGAGCAGTACTTC. The rearrangement joins TRBV5-1 to TRBJ2-7; tentative D call: TRBD1 (6 bases). CDR1 and CDR2 (germline): SGHRS, YFSETQ. This CDR3 has 14 amino acids. V lost 4 bases, J lost 4 bases, and 15 bases lay in between.

Comments on this clone: The identical CDR3 is also encoded by other nucleotide sequences in the sample. The rearrangement links TRBV6-5 to TRBJ2-1; unclear D gene. The CDR3 runs to 12 residues. Germline CDR1 is MNHEY and CDR2 is SVGAGI. V was shortened by 4 bases and J by 6 bases, with 7 bases between the two germline ends. This chain's CDR3 is CASSSPLNEQFF. The CDR3 region has the DNA TGTGCCAGCAGTTCCCCGCTCAATGAGCAGTTCTTC.

The gene calls are TRBV7-2 and TRBJ2-1, with TRBD2 identical over 9 bases. J gave up 5 bases and V 5 bases, and 10 bases lay outside the gene matches. This CDR3 region has 16 residues. Germline CDR1 and CDR2: SGHTA and FQGNSA. Here the CDR3 reads CASSHALAGPHNEQFF. CDR3 bases: TGTGCCAGCAGCCACGCTCTAGCGGGACCTCACAATGAGCAGTTCTTC.

J is TRBJ2-1 and V is TRBV7-2, with 8 nucleotides matching TRBD1. Unmatched junction bases numbered 5, after V lost 5 bases and J lost 2 bases. Germline CDR1 is SGHTA and CDR2 is FQGNSA. There are 15 residues in the CDR3. In DNA, the CDR3 is TGTGCCAGCAGCGCCCCACAGGGGGCCTACAATGAGCAGTTCTTC. Translation gives CASSAPQGAYNEQFF.

This CDR3 is CASTPVVKVYEQYF. The CDR3 region has the DNA TGTGCCAGCACCCCCGTAGTTAAGGTCTACGAGCAGTACTTC. V and J are TRBV11-2 and TRBJ2-7; D is undetermined. This CDR3 comprises 14 residues. The germline V gene encodes CDR1 SGHAT and CDR2 FQNNGV. Trimming removed 7 bases at V and 3 bases at J, with 16 bases between.

This clone has more than one count but fewer than ten. V is TRBV29-1 and J is TRBJ1-5; D call uncertain. This CDR3 region has 13 residues. V lost 7 bases and J lost 1, with 11 bases in between. CDR1 is SQVTM and CDR2 is ANQGSEA in the germline V gene. The CDR3 nucleotides read TGCAGCGCCTGCAACCGGAGCAATCAGCCCCAGCATTTT. It specifies CSACNRSNQPQHF.

The chain carries TRBV21-1 and TRBJ2-5. TRBV21-1 is marked as a pseudogene. The CDR3 length is 12 residues. CDR3 DNA: TGTGCCAGCAGCAAAGGACGACAGACCCAGTACTTC. This gives the protein CASSKGRQTQYF.

This clone was recorded only once. This chain uses TRBV28 with TRBJ2-5, with D possibly being TRBD1 (5 bases). Germline assignment: CDR1 MDHEN and CDR2 SYDVKM. The CDR3 totals 12 residues. V lost 8 bases, J lost 3 bases, and 10 bases lay in between. The CDR3 is CASQGAEETQYF. The DNA for the CDR3 is TGTGCCAGCCAAGGGGCAGAAGAGACCCAGTACTTC.

This clone showed up just a few times. This chain uses TRBV28 with TRBJ2-3; the match to TRBD2 covers 11 bases. The germline V gene encodes CDR1 MDHEN and CDR2 SYDVKM. V gave up 8 bases and J gave up 4 bases; unmatched junction bases: 11. The CDR3 covers 16 residues. Here the CDR3 DNA reads TGTGCCAGCGCCGGGGAGGTAGCGGGAGGGCCAGATACGCAGTATTTT. Amino acid sequence: CASAGEVAGGPDTQYF.

The count of this clone is one. The V gene is TRBV5-5, the J gene TRBJ2-5; 10 bases are shared with TRBD2. Germline lookup yields CDR1 SGHKS and CDR2 YYEKEE (reference sequence). The CDR3 is 15 amino acids. The V gene end was trimmed by 3 bases and the J gene end by 2 bases; junction bases not matched to a gene: 4. The DNA for the CDR3 is TGTGCCAGCAGCTGGGGACTAGCGATTCAAGAGACCCAGTACTTC. Its protein product is CASSWGLAIQETQYF.

This clone was seen a single time. The rearrangement uses TRBV7-2 and TRBJ2-3; D assignment may be TRBD1 or TRBD2 (5 bases each). V lost 8 bases, J lost 4 bases, and 16 bases lay in between. In germline, CDR1 is SGHTA, CDR2 FQGNSA. This CDR3 contains 14 residues. This CDR3 reads CASSQWGSADTQYF. The CDR3 nucleotides are TGTGCCAGCTCCCAGTGGGGGTCTGCAGATACGCAGTATTTT.

V is TRBV18 and J is TRBJ2-7, with D tentatively TRBD1 (6 bases). The CDR3 has 16 amino acids. V was shortened by 4 bases and J by 2 bases, with 18 bases between the two germline ends. Germline V gene data show CDR1 as KGHSH and CDR2 as LQKENI. Written as DNA, the CDR3 is TGTGCCAGCTCACTGCACCGACTCGACAGGCCCTACGAGCAGTACTTC. This translates into CASSLHRLDRPYEQYF. The full variable domain, its missing parts supplied by reference TRBV18 and TRBJ2-7, is NAGVMQNPRHLVRRRGQEARLRCSPMKGHSHVYWYRQLPEEGLKFMVYLQKENIIDESGMPKERFSAEFPKEGPSILRIQQVVRGDSAAYFCASSLHRLDRPYEQYFGPGTRLTVT.

The rearrangement links TRBV5-1 to TRBJ2-5; 8 bases line up with TRBD1. This CDR3 spans 14 amino acids. The V segment lost 4 bases and the J segment 2 bases; nucleotides outside the gene matches: 4. CDR1 is SGHRS, CDR2 YFSETQ, per germline. CDR3 region: CASSEGTGQETQYF. DNA for the CDR3: TGCGCCAGCAGCGAGGGGACAGGACAAGAGACCCAGTACTTC.

The chain couples TRBV19 to TRBJ2-1, with 12 bases identical to TRBD2. V shed 10 bases, J shed 5 bases, and the junction held 9 bases outside the gene matches. Germline-derived CDR1 and CDR2 are LNHDA and SQIVND (reference sequence). This CDR3 comprises 15 residues. The CDR3 nucleotides read TGTGCCACCATCCCAACTAGCGGGGGGAACAATGAGCAGTTCTTC. Protein product: CATIPTSGGNNEQFF.

The rearrangement uses TRBV11-2 and TRBJ1-1; D not resolved. The germline V and J ends were trimmed by 5 bases and 4 bases, with 11 bases remaining between them. Germline lookup yields CDR1 SGHAT and CDR2 FQNNGV. The CDR3 runs 13 residues. The CDR3 region has the DNA TGTGCCAGCAGCCAGGACCCGGTCACTGAAGCTTTCTTT. Its protein is CASSQDPVTEAFF.

The chain uses TRBV13 and TRBJ2-7, with D uncertain. Germline values: CDR1 PRHDT, CDR2 FYEKMQ (reference sequence). V was trimmed by 5 bases and J by 1 base, leaving 12 bases between them. This CDR3 region has 14 residues. CDR3 DNA sequence: TGTGCCAGCAGCCCGATGGGGTTTTCCTACGAGCAGTACTTC. This sequence encodes CASSPMGFSYEQYF.

This sequence joins TRBV9 and TRBJ1-1; D ambiguous. V shed 3 bases and J shed 0 bases, with 9 bases lying between them. This CDR3 has 14 amino acids. Germline CDR1 and CDR2: SGDLS and YYNGEE. The CDR3 nucleotides are TGTGCCAGCAGCGAAACAGCGCTGAACACTGAAGCTTTCTTT. Residues: CASSETALNTEAFF.

This sequence joins TRBV28 and TRBJ2-7; 7 nucleotides line up with TRBD2. The J segment lost 3 bases and the V segment lost 1 base, leaving 9 bases of the junction unmatched. The CDR3 totals 16 residues. Looked up from germline, CDR1 is MDHEN and CDR2 is SYDVKM. CDR3 sequence (DNA): TGTGCCAGCAGTTTATTCCGGGGGAGGGAAGACTACGAGCAGTACTTC. Translated: CASSLFRGREDYEQYF.

The chain combines TRBV7-2 with TRBJ2-5, with 13 nucleotides matching TRBD2. Germline trimming cut 4 bases from V and 5 bases from J; bases unmatched to any gene: 4. This CDR3 is built from 15 residues. Germline CDR1 SGHTA, CDR2 FQGNSA. This CDR3 is CASSSPGLAGETQYF. The DNA of the CDR3 is TGTGCCAGCAGCTCCCCGGGACTAGCGGGGGAGACCCAGTACTTC.

The chain combines TRBV7-9 with TRBJ1-4; D is unresolved. Germline V gene lookup returns CDR1 SEHNR and CDR2 FQNEAQ (reference sequence). This CDR3 spans 14 amino acids. The V and J ends lost 3 bases and 5 bases respectively, with 10 bases between them. The CDR3 DNA follows: TGTGCCAGCAGCTTGGACCGCACCAATGAAAAACTGTTTTTT. Protein product: CASSLDRTNEKLFF. The entire variable domain, with the rest obtained from reference TRBV7-9 and TRBJ1-4, is as follows: DTGVSQNPRHKITKRGQNVTFRCDPISEHNRLYWYRQTLGQGPEFLTYFQNEAQLEKSRLLSDRFSAERPKGSFSTLEIQRTEQGDSAMYLCASSLDRTNEKLFFGSGTQLSVL.

This clone has only one observation. This sequence joins TRBV10-3 and TRBJ2-7, with TRBD1 matching over 8 bases. Germline V lookup: CDR1 ENHRY, CDR2 SYGVKD. There are 15 residues in the CDR3. The V gene end was trimmed by 3 bases and the J gene end by 4 bases; junction bases not matched to a gene: 8. CDR3 nucleotides: TGTGCCATCAGTGACCCGGGACAGGATACTTACGAGCAGTACTTC. It yields the protein CAISDPGQDTYEQYF.

V and J are TRBV5-6 and TRBJ2-1, with D perhaps matching TRBD2 (5 bases). Germline lookup yields CDR1 SGHDT and CDR2 YYEEEE. V gave up 3 bases and J gave up 9 bases, with 13 bases separating them. CDR3 length: 13 amino acids. Here the CDR3 reads CASSYDYSVEQFF. The CDR3 coding sequence is TGTGCCAGCAGCTATGACTACAGTGTTGAGCAGTTCTTC.

The chain recombines TRBV5-4 with TRBJ2-2; a weak D match, TRBD2 (6 bases). Trimming pared 0 bases from V and 7 bases from J, leaving 16 bases between. The V gene's germline CDR1 is SGHNT and CDR2 YYREEE (reference sequence). The CDR3 runs to 16 residues. This chain's CDR3 is CASSLETSRSVGELFF. As DNA, the CDR3 is TGTGCCAGCAGCTTGGAGACTAGTAGGTCCGTCGGGGAGCTGTTTTTT. Together with reference TRBV5-4 and TRBJ2-2, the CDR3 gives the full variable domain: ETGVTQSPTHLIKTRGQQVTLRCSSQSGHNTVSWYQQALGQGPQFIFQYYREEENGRGNFPPRFSGLQFPNYSSELNVNALELDDSALYLCASSLETSRSVGELFFGEGSRLTVL.

The V call is TRBV7-9, the J call TRBJ1-1, with D unresolved. Germline V gene sequence: CDR1 SEHNR, CDR2 FQNEAQ (reference sequence). Trimming cost V 1 base and J 13 bases, with 10 bases left between them. The CDR3 is 11 amino acids. The CDR3 spells CASSLVGFLFF. In nucleotides, the CDR3 is TGTGCCAGCAGCTTAGTAGGCTTTCTTTTCTTT.

The J gene is TRBJ1-1, the V gene TRBV7-9; TRBD1 aligns across 8 bases. The CDR3 is made up of 16 amino acids. Germline CDR1 is SEHNR and CDR2 is FQNEAQ (reference sequence). J lost 4 bases, V lost 1 base, and 8 bases had no gene match. This chain's CDR3 is CASSLGGQGGSTEAFF. The CDR3 nucleotides are TGTGCCAGCAGCTTAGGTGGACAGGGAGGGAGCACTGAAGCTTTCTTT.

This clone has just a few counts. The CDR3 loop is CASTPTGEHNQPQHF. DNA of the CDR3: TGTGCCAGCACCCCGACAGGGGAACACAATCAGCCCCAGCATTTT. The chain has TRBV6-1 and TRBJ1-5; TRBD1 matches at 8 bases. V lost 7 bases to trimming and J lost 3 bases; unmatched junction nucleotides: 8. The CDR3 is 15 amino acids. Germline assignment: CDR1 MNHNS and CDR2 SASEGT.

The rearrangement links TRBV27 to TRBJ2-5, with 8 bases aligning to TRBD1. V lost 5 bases to trimming and J lost 2 bases; unmatched junction nucleotides: 10. Germline CDR1 MNHEY, CDR2 SMNVEV (reference sequence). The CDR3 extends over 16 amino acids. The CDR3 nucleotides read TGTGCCAGCAGTACCCGGACAGGGTGGGGTCAAGAGACCCAGTACTTC. It yields the protein CASSTRTGWGQETQYF.

The chain joins TRBV5-6 to TRBJ2-5, with D possibly being TRBD1 (5 bases). V lost 4 bases to trimming and J lost 1 base, with 14 bases between them. Germline V lookup: CDR1 SGHDT, CDR2 YYEEEE. The CDR3 covers 15 residues. In DNA, the CDR3 is TGTGCCAGCAGCCCTCCACCGACAGTCCAAGAGACCCAGTACTTC. Protein: CASSPPPTVQETQYF.

This chain connects TRBV6-6 to TRBJ1-1; D gene ambiguous. From germline, CDR1 is MNHNY and CDR2 SVGAGI (reference sequence). Trimming removed 4 bases at V and 1 base at J, with 7 bases between. The CDR3 loop spans 13 amino acids. DNA of the CDR3: TGTGCCAGCAGTTTTGCTGGGAACACTGAAGCTTTCTTT. The encoded protein is CASSFAGNTEAFF.